These T cell receptor beta chains were read from a single sample in a study of T-cell memory formation after mild COVID-19. TCRdb recomputed calls from the 5' RACE reads with MiXCR, one row per CDR3 protein. The sample has approximately 300,000 distinct CDR3 sequences; roughly 15% are singletons. The sample was PBMCs or a T cell subset sorted from them (not recorded which). These receptors were taken from a man between 18 and 35 years old who had mild COVID-19 (a few samples of this study predate the infection). Cell type and time point are not known. The CDR3 runs from the conserved cysteine through the conserved F or W. The D gene is left open where the match is weak. Clone size is not always given. Where it is, it says once, few, many or a class for expanded clones.

J	V	D	size	CDR3	DNA
TRBJ1-6	TRBV9	-	-	CASSVEGGYNSPLHF	TGTGCCAGCAGCGTAGAAGGGGGCTATAATTCACCCCTCCACTTT
TRBJ2-3	TRBV7-2	-	-	CASSPGQPTDTQYF	TGTGCCAGCAGCCCAGGACAGCCCACCGATACGCAGTATTTT
TRBJ2-1	TRBV27	TRBD1	-	CASTTGVHEQFF	TGTGCCAGCACGACAGGGGTCCATGAGCAGTTCTTC
TRBJ1-4	TRBV6-6	-	-	CASRFPLGGTNEKLFF	TGTGCCAGCAGATTTCCGCTCGGGGGCACTAATGAAAAACTGTTTTTT
TRBJ2-5	TRBV20-1	-	few	CSASVLGETQYF	TGCAGTGCTAGCGTACTGGGGGAGACCCAGTACTTC
TRBJ1-1	TRBV20-1	-	-	CSATGAEYTEAFF	TGCAGTGCTACAGGGGCAGAGTACACTGAAGCTTTCTTT
TRBJ1-5	TRBV6-2/TRBV6-3	TRBD1	many	CASSSYGTGNQPQHF	TGTGCCAGCAGTTCCTATGGGACAGGGAATCAGCCCCAGCATTTT
TRBJ2-3	TRBV7-9	-	few	CASASPSFTDTQYF	TGTGCCAGCGCCTCTCCCAGTTTCACAGATACGCAGTATTTT
TRBJ2-6	TRBV5-4	-	-	CASSPRGDGANVLTF	TGTGCCAGCAGCCCAAGGGGGGATGGGGCCAACGTCCTGACTTTC
TRBJ2-4	TRBV5-1	-	few	CASSLATGTGNIQYF	TGCGCCAGCAGCTTGGCAACAGGGACTGGAAACATTCAGTACTTC
TRBJ2-7	TRBV12-3/TRBV12-4	-	few	CASSLWEDHEQYF	TGTGCCAGCAGTTTATGGGAAGATCACGAGCAGTACTTC
TRBJ2-5	TRBV5-1	-	few	CASSIQPRDDQETQYF	TGCGCCAGCAGCATCCAACCCCGGGACGATCAAGAGACCCAGTACTTC
TRBJ2-7	TRBV6-1	TRBD1	-	CASRPQGGAGIGEQYF	TGTGCCAGCAGGCCCCAAGGGGGCGCAGGGATCGGCGAGCAGTACTTC
TRBJ2-3	TRBV4-1	-	few	CASSQDPGRTDTQYF	TGCGCCAGCAGCCAAGATCCAGGGCGCACAGATACGCAGTATTTT
TRBJ1-2	TRBV12-3/TRBV12-4	-	few	CASSFSGSGYTF	TGTGCCAGCAGTTTCTCAGGGTCTGGCTACACCTTC
TRBJ2-3	TRBV7-2	-	many	CASSLDGGLDTQYF	TGTGCCAGCAGCTTAGACGGGGGATTAGATACGCAGTATTTT
TRBJ2-2	TRBV11-2	-	-	CASSSQLGPAGELFF	TGTGCCAGCAGCTCCCAATTGGGCCCCGCCGGGGAGCTGTTTTTT
TRBJ2-2	TRBV7-9	-	few	CASPRVTGELFF	TGTGCCAGTCCCAGAGTCACCGGGGAGCTGTTTTTT
TRBJ2-1	TRBV3-1	TRBD2	-	CASSPGLAGGTEQFF	TGTGCCAGCAGCCCCGGACTAGCGGGGGGCACTGAGCAGTTCTTC
TRBJ2-5	TRBV5-1	TRBD1	few	CASSLRTGGSETQYF	TGCGCCAGCAGCTTGAGAACAGGGGGTAGCGAGACCCAGTACTTC
TRBJ1-5	TRBV28	-	few	CASDVARQPQHF	TGTGCCAGCGATGTCGCGAGACAGCCCCAGCATTTT
TRBJ1-1	TRBV7-3	-	-	CASSLAGDSTEAFF	TGTGCCAGCAGCTTGGCAGGGGATAGCACTGAAGCTTTCTTT
TRBJ1-5	TRBV1	-	few	CTSSYPRRDQPQHF	TGCACCAGCAGCTACCCCCGGAGGGACCAGCCCCAGCATTTT
TRBJ2-7	TRBV24-1	-	-	CATSPGGQGRYEQYF	TGTGCCACCAGCCCGGGAGGTCAGGGGCGTTACGAGCAGTACTTC